This T cell receptor (beta chain) was captured in a study of blood T cells in healthy people across ages. General observations from the study: Unsorted PBMCs prevented conclusive naive versus antigen-experienced comparison. More naive CD4+ cells and higher diversity were found in long-lived than in aged donors.

Total RNA was extracted at no less than 5.5 micrograms per sample. Concerning this clonotype itself: The antigen remains undetermined.

Trimming pared 3 bases from V and 2 bases from J, leaving 11 bases between. The germline V gene has CDR1 MNHEY and CDR2 SMNVEV (reference sequence). CDR3 length equals 15 residues. It was with a sample-barcoded 5' primer and a J-beta primer mix that a second PCR of roughly 7 to 11 cycles was run. Every cDNA was tagged by a template-switch adaptor with 12 random nucleotides. In TCRdb, the 5' RACE reads were re-called with MiXCR into one record per CDR3 protein. The repertoire holds approximately 1,700,000 distinct CDR3 sequences, with 30% to 40% as singletons. The sequenced material came from blood. The chain employs TRBV27 and TRBJ1-5; the D is unclear. The sequence came from a human donor in good health. The CDR3: CASSFAGLGNQPQHF. The CDR3, as DNA: TGTGCCAGCAGTTTTGCGGGTCTGGGCAATCAGCCCCAGCATTTT.